This TCR beta chain was sequenced during a study of graft-versus-host responses after intestinal transplantation. Findings and caveats of the study: GvH clonotypes were identified within recipient marrow, with a subset emerging first in ileum or blood.

Comment on this clone: No antigen is known for it.

Measured with immunoSEQ multiplex PCR; TCRdb has only the in-frame clones, and not every one. The top ten hold 0.17% of the sample, which has 80,000 to 100,000 clones, 92% seen once. Per the germline V gene, CDR1 is MNHNS and CDR2 is SASEGT. V was cut by 8 bases and J by 9 bases, with 11 bases left in between. This CDR3 spans 11 amino acids. The clonotype was recovered from a human donor who received an intestinal transplant. Material: unstimulated CD4+ T cells sorted from spleen or lymph node cells, obtained before intestinal transplant. The gene calls are TRBV6-1 and TRBJ1-3; the D gene is possibly TRBD1 (5 bases). CDR3 nucleotides: TGTGCCAGCGTCGGTAGGGGCACCATATATTTT. Its translation: CASVGRGTIYF.